Listed below are T cell receptor beta chains from one sample, sequenced in a study of T cell changes during pregnancy in multiple sclerosis. Sequenced by immunoSEQ multiplex PCR; TCRdb stores in-frame clones only, minus some. The sample lists approximately 100,000 clones, around 92% occurring once. The sequencing here drew on peripheral blood, taken in the third trimester of pregnancy. These receptors came from a female donor with multiple sclerosis, enrolled in a pregnancy study. Each CDR3 is given with its conserved first and last residue. A D gene is named only where the DNA matches it firmly. A clone size is listed for some rows: how often the clone was seen (once, few, many), or a class if it is expanded.

clone_size d_call j_call v_call cdr3_length cdr3_nt cdr3_aa
- TRBD1 TRBJ2-3 TRBV6-5 15 TGTGCCAGCAGCCGACCGGGACAGTCCACAGATACGCAGTATTTT CASSRPGQSTDTQYF
- - TRBJ1-1 TRBV28 12 TGTGCCAGCAGTGAGGGAGGCACTGAAGCTTTCTTT CASSEGGTEAFF
- - TRBJ2-7 TRBV27 14 TGTGCCAGCAGCCCTATAAACGCAGGGTACGAGCAGTACTTC CASSPINAGYEQYF
once - TRBJ2-7 TRBV21-1 17 TGTGCCAGCAGCATCCCCCCCTCCGGGACAGCCACCTACGAGCAGTACTTC CASSIPPSGTATYEQYF
few TRBD2 TRBJ2-7 TRBV7-9 15 TGTGCCAGCAGCTCAGGGCGGGAGCATTTCTACGAGCAGTACTTC CASSSGREHFYEQYF
- - TRBJ2-7 TRBV11-2 14 TGTGCCAGCAGCTTGTTCGCGACTAGAATCGAGCAGTACTTC CASSLFATRIEQYF
- - TRBJ1-5 TRBV28 15 TGTGCCAGCAGTTACAGCTTGATAAACAATCAGCCCCAGCATTTT CASSYSLINNQPQHF
- TRBD2 TRBJ2-3 TRBV7-3 16 TGTGCCAGCAGCTTTGGACTAGCGGGGCTCACAGATACGCAGTATTTT CASSFGLAGLTDTQYF
- TRBD2 TRBJ2-3 TRBV10-2 15 TGCGCCAGCAGCCCCGGAGTAGCGGGAGTAGATACGCAGTATTTT CASSPGVAGVDTQYF
- - TRBJ2-1 TRBV25-1 11 TGTGCCAGCAGTGTGAGGAGTGAGCAGTTCTTC CASSVRSEQFF
- - TRBJ2-7 TRBV18 14 TGTGCCAGCTCACCTTCTCCAATTCTACACGAGCAGTACTTC CASSPSPILHEQYF
once - TRBJ1-2 TRBV27 15 TGTGCCAGCAGTTTCCTTCCGACAGAGTTATTTGGCTACACCTTC CASSFLPTELFGYTF
- - TRBJ2-5 TRBV28 14 TGTGCCAGCAGTTTATTCCGGGTGTGGGAGACCCAGTACTTC CASSLFRVWETQYF
once - TRBJ1-1 TRBV6-5 13 TGTGCCAGCAGGTCCACAGGGCTCACTGAAGCTTTCTTT CASRSTGLTEAFF
- TRBD1 TRBJ1-5 TRBV29-1 12 TGCAGTGCCGGGACAGAATATCAGCCCCAGCATTTT CSAGTEYQPQHF
- TRBD1 TRBJ2-2 TRBV11-3 15 TGTGCCAGCAGCTCTGGACAGGGAAGGACCGGGGAGCTGTTTTTT CASSSGQGRTGELFF
- TRBD1 TRBJ2-7 TRBV13 15 TGTGCCAGCAGCTACCGGGACAGCCCCTCCTTCGAGCAGTACTTC CASSYRDSPSFEQYF